The 10 T cell receptor beta chains in this list originate from one sample, sequenced in a study of blood T cells in healthy people across ages. Then a second PCR, running roughly 7 to 11 cycles, was carried out with a sample-barcoded 5' primer and a J-beta primer mix. A single record per CDR3 protein comes from TCRdb applying MiXCR to the 5' RACE reads. The sample contains more than 800,000 distinct CDR3 sequences, 29% of which appear only once. The source material was blood. These receptors originate from a woman over 75 in good health.

This clonotype was observed a handful of times. The rearrangement joins TRBV10-2 to TRBJ2-2; D unclear. From germline, CDR1 is WSHSY and CDR2 SAAADI. The CDR3 is 13 residues long. V lost 6 bases and J lost 6, with 11 bases in between. The CDR3 DNA sequence: TGCGCCAGCAGATTACCTATGGCCGGGGAGCTGTTTTTT. This gives the protein CASRLPMAGELFF.

This chain connects TRBV20-1 to TRBJ1-1, with 8 bases that match TRBD1. The CDR3 has 13 residues. Trimming removed 6 bases from V and 2 bases from J; junction bases left unmatched: 5. CDR1 DFQATT and CDR2 SNEGSKA come from the germline V gene (reference sequence). The CDR3 here is CSARGQANTEAFF. The CDR3 DNA is TGCAGTGCAAGGGGACAGGCAAACACTGAAGCTTTCTTT.

This clonotype has just a few counts. The CDR3 here is CASAGWTARNQPQHF. CDR3 bases: TGTGCCAGCGCCGGATGGACAGCACGCAATCAGCCCCAGCATTTT. This sequence joins TRBV2 and TRBJ1-5; possible D gene TRBD1, 6 bases. V lost 8 bases to trimming and J lost 2 bases, with 16 bases between them. This CDR3 region has 15 residues. Germline V CDR1 and CDR2: SNHLY, FYNNEI.

This clonotype was picked up many times. This chain connects TRBV5-1 to TRBJ2-1, with 16 bases that match TRBD2. Germline CDR1 reads SGHRS; CDR2 reads YFSETQ. CDR3 length: 19 residues. V gave up 0 bases and J gave up 6 bases; unmatched junction bases: 9. The CDR3 protein is CASSLDAPGLAGGPNEQFF. DNA for the CDR3: TGCGCCAGCAGCTTGGACGCTCCGGGACTAGCGGGGGGGCCCAATGAGCAGTTCTTC.

This clonotype was observed a handful of times. The gene calls are TRBV20-1 and TRBJ1-4; D gene uncertain. V was cut by 1 base and J by 1 base, with 10 bases left in between. Germline assignment: CDR1 DFQATT and CDR2 SNEGSKA (reference sequence). The CDR3 consists of 15 residues. CDR3 sequence (DNA): TGCAGTGCTAGAGGTGGACTGAAAACTAATGAAAAACTGTTTTTT. Translation gives CSARGGLKTNEKLFF.

This clonotype appeared many times. This chain joins TRBV5-1 and TRBJ1-6; D gene uncertain. Trimming removed 2 bases at V and 0 bases at J, with 6 bases between. CDR1 is SGHRS and CDR2 is YFSETQ in the germline V gene. The CDR3 has 15 amino acids. The DNA of the CDR3 is TGCGCCAGCAGCTTAGGGTTCTCCTATAATTCACCCCTCCACTTT. This codes for CASSLGFSYNSPLHF.

This clonotype was detected a few times. Mismatch with germline at one junction end may stem from a read error. The chain employs TRBV18 and TRBJ2-1, with 11 positions matching TRBD2. Looked up from germline, CDR1 is KGHSH and CDR2 is LQKENI. The CDR3 has 15 amino acids. In nucleotides, the CDR3 is TGTGTCAGCTCACCATCTAGCGGGGGGTTCAATGAGCAGTTCTTC. Translated, it gives CVSSPSSGGFNEQFF.

This clonotype showed up just a few times. The genes are TRBV9 and TRBJ1-1, with D unresolved. Germline assignment: CDR1 SGDLS and CDR2 YYNGEE. This CDR3 has 13 residues. V lost 0 bases, J lost 8 bases, and 11 bases lay in between. CDR3 nucleotide sequence: TGTGCCAGCAGCGTAGCTTTGCAGGCCGAAGCTTTCTTT. Amino acids: CASSVALQAEAFF.

The DNA for the CDR3 is TGTGCGACGGCGGGCAGGGATCGATTAGATACGCAGTATTTT. It codes for CATAGRDRLDTQYF. This chain uses TRBV19 with TRBJ2-3; either TRBD1 or TRBD2 may supply D (5 bases each). The CDR3 runs 14 residues. Germline CDR1 LNHDA, CDR2 SQIVND (reference sequence).

This clonotype has only a few counts. CDR3: CANARANYGYTF. The CDR3 nucleotides are TGTGCCAACGCCCGTGCTAACTATGGCTACACCTTC. The V and J genes are TRBV2 and TRBJ1-2; D is unresolved. The CDR3 totals 12 residues. The V end lost 10 bases, the J end lost 0 bases, and 9 bases lay between the germline ends. Germline-derived CDR1 and CDR2 are SNHLY and FYNNEI.